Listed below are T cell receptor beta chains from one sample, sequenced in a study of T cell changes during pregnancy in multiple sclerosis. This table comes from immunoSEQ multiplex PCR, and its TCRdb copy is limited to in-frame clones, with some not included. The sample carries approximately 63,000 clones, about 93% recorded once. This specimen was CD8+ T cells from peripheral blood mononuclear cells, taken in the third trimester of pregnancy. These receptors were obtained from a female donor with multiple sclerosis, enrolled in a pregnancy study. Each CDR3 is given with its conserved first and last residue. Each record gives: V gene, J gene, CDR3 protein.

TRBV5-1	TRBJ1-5	CASSLQGSNQPQHF
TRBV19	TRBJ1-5	CASSMDSYSNQPQHF
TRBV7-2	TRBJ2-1	CASSLGTSGVREQFF
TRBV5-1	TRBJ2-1	CASSFAGPGLANYNEQFF
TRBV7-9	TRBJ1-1	CASSFRVVEAFF
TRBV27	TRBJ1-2	CASSPTPNYGYTF
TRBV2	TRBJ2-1	CASREPGQSSEQFF
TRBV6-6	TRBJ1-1	CASSPGQPNTEAFF
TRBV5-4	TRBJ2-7	CASSPGQADYEQYF
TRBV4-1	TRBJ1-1	CASSQDWAPDTEAFF
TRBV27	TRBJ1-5	CASSSLGRGSNQPQHF
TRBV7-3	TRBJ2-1	CASSLSGNEQFF
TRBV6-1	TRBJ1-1	CASIERGAFF
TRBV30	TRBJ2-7	CAWSEDLVGEQYF
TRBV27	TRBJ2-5	CASSSLLGSQETQYF
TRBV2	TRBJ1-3	CASSVPGGPASGNTIYF
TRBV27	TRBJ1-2	CASSLEGANGYTF
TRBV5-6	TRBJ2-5	CASSFHLRQGGETQYF
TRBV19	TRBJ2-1	CASSPQGNEQFF
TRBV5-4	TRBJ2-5	CASSLGTSGRAVETQYF
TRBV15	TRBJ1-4	CATRQGLREKLFF
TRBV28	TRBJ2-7	CASSVSYEQYF
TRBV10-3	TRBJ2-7	CDHRVTSSYEQYF
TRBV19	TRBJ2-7	CASSIAASGSYEQYF
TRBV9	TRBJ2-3	CASSVGSRKNTDTQYF
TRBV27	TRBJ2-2	CASSSILAGATGELFF
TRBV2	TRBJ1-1	CASATGLGAFF
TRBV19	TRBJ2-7	CASSPGQGSSYEQYF
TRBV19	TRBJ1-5	CASSTTGPSNQPQHF
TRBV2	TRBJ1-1	CASSLSGDMNTEAFF
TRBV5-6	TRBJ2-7	CASSFGTGNEQYF
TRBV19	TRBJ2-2	CASSPGTNTGELFF
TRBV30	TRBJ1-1	CAWSVQGNTEAFF
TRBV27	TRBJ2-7	CASSPPFGGEGEQYF
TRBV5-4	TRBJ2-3	CASSFGGQGREYF
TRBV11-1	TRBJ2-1	CASSPRTSESSYNEQFF
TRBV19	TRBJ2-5	CASSTQRTGGETQYF
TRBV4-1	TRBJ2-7	CASSQGFVGTSYEQYF
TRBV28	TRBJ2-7	CASSPGELVYEQYF
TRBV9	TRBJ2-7	CASSLGDSPSYEQYF
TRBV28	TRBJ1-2	CASSLSKNPDRADGYTF
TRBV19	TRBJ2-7	CASSIGTGLVNEQYF
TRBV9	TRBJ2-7	CASSVEAFGGYEQYF
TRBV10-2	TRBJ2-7	CASIGLERGYEQYF